Listed below are T cell receptor beta chains from one sample, sequenced in a study of blood T cell repertoires in COVID-19. The table came from immunoSEQ multiplex PCR; TCRdb's copy has only in-frame clones and leaves some out. The table shows roughly 150,000 clones, with 80% to 90% occurring only once. The sequencing sample was made of peripheral blood. Receptors were obtained from a woman aged 65 to 85 with COVID-19, enrolled during active disease. Each CDR3 is given without its conserved first and last residue.

j_gene	v_gene	CDR3aa
TRBJ2-3	TRBV19	ASQGGRTQY
TRBJ1-2	TRBV11-2	ASSLAGDGYT
TRBJ1-2	TRBV5-1	ASSVTGELFYGYT
TRBJ2-7	TRBV10-2	ASSGGASYEQY
TRBJ2-7	TRBV5-6	ASIRTGMNEQY
TRBJ2-1	TRBV10-1	ASSAGRAYNEQF
TRBJ2-2	TRBV6-5	ASSYSLGGELF
TRBJ1-2	TRBV6-5	ASSPGTGYGYT
TRBJ1-2	TRBV28	ASSLDREDGYT
TRBJ2-3	TRBV7-2	ASSSPSGGSRATQY
TRBJ2-5	TRBV27	ASSLDPSGETQY
TRBJ1-5	TRBV7-2	ASSLSRGGNQPQH
TRBJ2-7	TRBV18	ASSPDRVEQY
TRBJ1-2	TRBV30	AWTGGNYGYT
TRBJ1-4	TRBV7-9	ASSFGQDNEKLF
TRBJ2-1	TRBV9	ASDGGYNEQF
TRBJ2-5	TRBV29-1	SVIRDSPGTQY
TRBJ1-1	TRBV5-1	ASSRSVGRGEAF
TRBJ1-1	TRBV5-1	ASRHGTDTEAF
TRBJ1-2	TRBV3-1/TRBV3-2	ASSQVRSNYGYT
TRBJ2-7	TRBV11-2	ASSLFAVVQGANEQY
TRBJ1-4	TRBV6-1	ASSGTGEHEKLF
TRBJ1-2	TRBV2	ASKQFSYGYT
TRBJ2-2	TRBV2	ASSVLRGNTGELF
TRBJ2-7	TRBV19	ASSIGGYEQY
TRBJ1-2	TRBV19	ASSPPGGLTLYGYT
TRBJ1-1	TRBV29-1	SVGTGWSTEAF
TRBJ1-6	TRBV5-1	ASRFGATGPVANSPLH
TRBJ1-3	TRBV7-9	ASSLAGTGGNTIY
TRBJ2-7	TRBV21-1	ASSKGSGSEQY
TRBJ2-2	TRBV5-1	ASSLVAGGTNTGELF
TRBJ1-1	TRBV5-4	ASSLGGRGEAF
TRBJ2-2	TRBV5-8	ASSLFGGGELF